The rows below give T cell receptor beta chains drawn from one sample of a study of cytomegalovirus exposure and HLA in healthy donors. Sequencing used immunoSEQ multiplex PCR; TCRdb keeps in-frame clones, though not all of them. The sample shows approximately 210,000 clones, around 86% of them seen only once. The sequenced material came from PBMCs. Source of these receptors: a man aged 25 to 40 in good health and CMV-seronegative. The CDR3 runs from the conserved cysteine through the conserved F or W. The D gene is left open where the match is weak. Where a row states a size, it is once, few, many or the class of an expanded clone; other rows omit it.

J,size,V,D,CDR3,DNA
TRBJ1-5,few,TRBV28,.,CASSFGWGQGSNQPQHF,TGTGCCAGCAGTTTTGGGTGGGGCCAGGGTAGCAATCAGCCCCAGCATTTT
TRBJ2-2,.,TRBV30,TRBD2,CALGTGLAGGGELFF,TGTGCCCTCGGTACGGGACTAGCGGGAGGAGGGGAGCTGTTTTTT
TRBJ2-1,.,TRBV6-5,TRBD2,CASRDYQNNEQFF,TGTGCCAGCCGGGACTACCAAAACAATGAGCAGTTCTTC
TRBJ2-5,.,TRBV2,.,CASSGQEQETQYF,TGTGCCAGCAGTGGACAGGAACAAGAGACCCAGTACTTC
TRBJ1-5,.,TRBV6-6,.,CASSTWTRAWDQPQHF,TGTGCCAGCAGCACCTGGACAAGGGCCTGGGATCAGCCCCAGCATTTT
TRBJ2-1,.,TRBV6-1,TRBD1,CASNGQVVSGEQFF,TGTGCCAGCAACGGACAGGTGGTTTCAGGTGAGCAGTTCTTC
TRBJ2-1,.,TRBV9,TRBD2,CASSNRLAGDRWDEQFF,TGTGCCAGCAGCAATAGACTAGCGGGAGACCGTTGGGATGAGCAGTTCTTC
TRBJ2-4,.,TRBV7-8,.,CASSFAAANIQYF,TGTGCCAGCAGCTTTGCGGCAGCCAACATTCAGTACTTC
TRBJ2-1,.,TRBV27,TRBD2,CASSLVAGPYNEQFF,TGTGCCAGCAGTTTAGTAGCGGGCCCCTACAATGAGCAGTTCTTC
TRBJ1-1,.,TRBV4-1,.,CASSQIRGEAFF,TGCGCCAGCAGCCAAATTCGGGGTGAAGCTTTCTTT
TRBJ2-1,.,TRBV9,.,CASSRGVVRRNEQFF,TGTGCCAGCAGCCGCGGGGTAGTGAGACGGAATGAGCAGTTCTTC
TRBJ2-2,.,TRBV18,.,CASSPLAVNTGELFF,TGTGCCAGCTCACCACTAGCGGTGAACACCGGGGAGCTGTTTTTT
TRBJ1-5,once,TRBV7-9,.,CASSLNSSSNQPQHF,TGTGCCAGCAGCTTAAACAGTAGTAGCAATCAGCCCCAGCATTTT
TRBJ1-4,.,TRBV18,.,CASSPNLQRPATNEKLFF,TGTGCCAGCTCACCTAATTTACAGAGACCAGCAACTAATGAAAAACTGTTTTTT
TRBJ2-7,once,TRBV30,TRBD2,CAWSVTGGGEQYF,TGTGCCTGGAGTGTCACGGGGGGGGGCGAGCAGTACTTC
TRBJ2-1,.,TRBV4-3,TRBD2,CASSQDRGVGGWFF,TGCGCCAGCAGCCAAGATCGGGGGGTGGGAGGGTGGTTCTTC
TRBJ2-3,.,TRBV10-1,TRBD2,CASSRAGGTDTQYF,TGCGCCAGCAGTCGAGCGGGAGGGACAGATACGCAGTATTTT
TRBJ1-1,.,TRBV27,TRBD1,CASSLLGTGTIEAFF,TGTGCCAGCAGTTTACTCGGGACAGGGACGATTGAAGCTTTCTTT
TRBJ2-7,.,TRBV5-4,.,CASSTLNHEQYF,TGTGCCAGCAGCACTTTAAACCACGAGCAGTACTTC
TRBJ2-1,.,TRBV5-4,TRBD1,CASSTGQVKNEQFF,TGTGCCAGCAGCACGGGACAGGTTAAAAATGAGCAGTTCTTC
TRBJ1-1,.,TRBV6-6,.,CASSPTESLNTEAFF,TGTGCCAGCAGCCCGACAGAGAGTTTGAACACTGAAGCTTTCTTT
TRBJ2-2,.,TRBV7-9,.,CASSLFGELFF,TGTGCCAGCAGCCTGTTCGGGGAGCTGTTTTTT
TRBJ1-2,.,TRBV7-9,.,CASSLGAGLLDGYTF,TGTGCCAGCAGCTTAGGAGCAGGGTTGCTTGATGGCTACACCTTC
TRBJ2-2,.,TRBV18,.,CASSPNLGGGTGELFF,TGTGCCAGCTCACCAAACCTGGGAGGAGGAACCGGGGAGCTGTTTTTT
TRBJ1-2,.,TRBV2,TRBD1,CASRVGQGYGYTF,TGTGCCAGCAGAGTAGGACAGGGCTATGGCTACACCTTC
TRBJ2-4,once,TRBV27,TRBD2,CASSPLPLAGLADIQYF,TGTGCCAGCAGTCCGCTCCCACTAGCGGGGTTAGCGGACATTCAGTACTTC
TRBJ1-4,.,TRBV7-2,.,CASSLGRGKLFF,TGTGCCAGCAGCTTAGGAAGGGGAAAACTGTTTTTT
TRBJ2-7,once,TRBV13,TRBD1,CASSSRPGQEGHEQYF,TGTGCCAGCAGCTCAAGACCGGGACAGGAAGGCCACGAGCAGTACTTC
TRBJ2-2,.,TRBV18,.,CASSLNSGNTGELFF,TGTGCCAGCTCACTAAATAGCGGTAACACCGGGGAGCTGTTTTTT
TRBJ2-5,.,TRBV4-1,TRBD1,CASKGQGVVQTQYF,TGCGCCAGCAAAGGACAGGGGGTCGTCCAGACCCAGTACTTC
TRBJ2-7,few,TRBV7-8,.,CASSSRSLLKPYEQYF,TGTGCCAGCAGTTCAAGATCACTACTAAAACCCTACGAGCAGTACTTC
TRBJ1-4,.,TRBV18,.,CASSTRGNEKLFF,TGTGCCAGCTCCACCAGGGGTAATGAAAAACTGTTTTTT
TRBJ2-7,.,TRBV18,TRBD1,CASSLLTDRASYEQYF,TGTGCCAGCTCGCTCCTTACTGACAGGGCCTCCTACGAGCAGTACTTC
TRBJ1-4,once,TRBV28,.,CASSSSPLPEKLFF,TGTGCCAGCAGTTCCTCACCCCTACCCGAAAAACTGTTTTTT
TRBJ2-1,.,TRBV2,TRBD2,CASSEVERGWSFF,TGTGCCAGCAGTGAAGTAGAGCGGGGTTGGTCGTTCTTC
TRBJ1-5,.,TRBV4-3,.,CASSQDTKGRQPQHF,TGCGCCAGCAGCCAAGATACGAAGGGGCGGCAGCCCCAGCATTTT
TRBJ2-3,few,TRBV25-1,.,CASSALWSPGTDTQYF,TGTGCCAGCAGTGCCCTGTGGAGTCCCGGGACAGATACGCAGTATTTT
TRBJ2-5,.,TRBV11-2,.,CASSLVMETQYF,TGTGCCAGCAGCTTAGTTATGGAGACCCAGTACTTC
TRBJ1-1,.,TRBV28,.,CASSLKTGEAFF,TGTGCCAGCAGTTTAAAAACAGGGGAAGCTTTCTTT
TRBJ2-1,.,TRBV6-5,.,CASSNPDSYNEQFF,TGTGCCAGCAGCAACCCTGACAGTTACAATGAGCAGTTCTTC
TRBJ1-4,.,TRBV25-1,.,CASGLGGVGEKLFF,TGTGCCAGCGGCCTGGGGGGGGTGGGTGAAAAACTGTTTTTT
TRBJ2-1,.,TRBV4-2,.,CASSQDGPSRNEQFF,TGTGCCAGCAGCCAAGATGGCCCTAGCCGCAATGAGCAGTTCTTC
TRBJ2-7,once,TRBV11-2,.,CASSFSYGQRYEQYF,TGTGCCAGCAGCTTCTCCTACGGACAGCGCTACGAGCAGTACTTC
TRBJ1-5,.,TRBV6-5,TRBD1,CASRRDRGTNQPQHF,TGTGCCAGCAGGAGGGACAGGGGCACCAATCAGCCCCAGCATTTT
TRBJ1-5,.,TRBV6-5,.,CASSSGRDSNQPQHF,TGTGCCAGCAGTTCCGGACGGGATAGCAATCAGCCCCAGCATTTT
TRBJ1-1,.,TRBV30,TRBD1,CAWRPRQGATEAFF,TGTGCCTGGAGACCACGACAGGGGGCCACTGAAGCTTTCTTT
TRBJ2-6,.,TRBV19,TRBD1,CASRTGPRGANVLTF,TGTGCCAGCAGGACAGGGCCACGTGGGGCCAACGTCCTGACTTTC
TRBJ1-5,.,TRBV6-5,.,CASSYSFGNQPQHF,TGTGCCAGCAGTTACTCGTTCGGCAATCAGCCCCAGCATTTT